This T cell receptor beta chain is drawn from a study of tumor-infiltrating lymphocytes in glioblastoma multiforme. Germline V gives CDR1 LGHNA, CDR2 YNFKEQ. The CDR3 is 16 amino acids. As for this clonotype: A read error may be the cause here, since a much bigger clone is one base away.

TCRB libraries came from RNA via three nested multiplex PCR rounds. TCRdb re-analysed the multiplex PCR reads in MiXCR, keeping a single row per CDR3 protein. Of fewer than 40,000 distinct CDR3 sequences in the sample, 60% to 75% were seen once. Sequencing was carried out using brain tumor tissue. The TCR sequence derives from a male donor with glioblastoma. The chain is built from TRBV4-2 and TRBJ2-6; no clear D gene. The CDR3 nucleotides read TGTGCCGGCAGCCAAGATGTCAGTGCCGGGGCCAACGTCCTGACTTTC. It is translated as CAGSQDVSAGANVLTF.